A selection of T cell receptor beta chains follows, all from one sample in a study of T-cell memory formation after mild COVID-19. TCRdb independently ran MiXCR on the 5' RACE reads; one entry per CDR3 protein. The sample lists about 150,000 distinct CDR3 sequences, 15% to 20% occurring once. Sequencing was done on a sample of PBMCs or a T cell subset sorted from them (not recorded which). Receptors originate from an adult woman who had mild COVID-19 (a few samples of this study predate the infection). Cell type and time point are not known. Both conserved end residues are part of each CDR3. Fields, in order: D gene, clone size, J gene, V gene, CDR3 length, CDR3 protein, CDR3 DNA. A D gene is named only where the DNA matches it firmly. Some rows have no size entry. The others give once, few or many, or a class for an expanded clone.

d_gene: -; abundance: -; j_gene: TRBJ2-5; v_gene: TRBV7-8; len: 14; CDR3aa: CASSLGRLWETQYF; CDR3nt: TGTGCCAGCAGCTTAGGTCGCCTGTGGGAGACCCAGTACTTC
d_gene: TRBD2; abundance: -; j_gene: TRBJ2-2; v_gene: TRBV25-1; len: 19; CDR3aa: CASSDRVLAGGTNTGELFF; CDR3nt: TGTGCCAGCAGTGACCGGGTACTAGCGGGAGGAACCAACACCGGGGAGCTGTTTTTT
d_gene: -; abundance: few; j_gene: TRBJ2-7; v_gene: TRBV30; len: 11; CDR3aa: CAWTGAYEQYF; CDR3nt: TGTGCCTGGACGGGAGCCTACGAGCAGTACTTC
d_gene: -; abundance: -; j_gene: TRBJ2-6; v_gene: TRBV2; len: 16; CDR3aa: CASSEAMGSGANVLTF; CDR3nt: TGTGCCAGCAGTGAAGCCATGGGTTCTGGGGCCAACGTCCTGACTTTC
d_gene: -; abundance: -; j_gene: TRBJ2-3; v_gene: TRBV5-1; len: 13; CDR3aa: CASREPSTDTQYF; CDR3nt: TGCGCCAGCAGAGAACCGAGCACAGATACGCAGTATTTT
d_gene: -; abundance: few; j_gene: TRBJ1-4; v_gene: TRBV7-3; len: 13; CDR3aa: CASSSFVGEKLFF; CDR3nt: TGTGCCAGCAGCTCCTTTGTCGGTGAAAAACTGTTTTTT
d_gene: TRBD1; abundance: -; j_gene: TRBJ2-1; v_gene: TRBV5-1; len: 16; CDR3aa: CASSLGSRGPYNEQFF; CDR3nt: TGCGCCAGCAGCTTGGGGAGCAGGGGGCCCTACAATGAGCAGTTCTTC
d_gene: -; abundance: few; j_gene: TRBJ1-2; v_gene: TRBV5-1; len: 18; CDR3aa: CASSLALFHGTENYGYTF; CDR3nt: TGCGCCAGCAGCTTGGCTCTTTTTCACGGGACGGAAAACTATGGCTACACCTTC
d_gene: -; abundance: -; j_gene: TRBJ2-5; v_gene: TRBV7-2; len: 15; CDR3aa: CASSLAGVNMETQYF; CDR3nt: TGTGCCAGCAGCTTAGCGGGAGTTAATATGGAGACCCAGTACTTC
d_gene: -; abundance: few; j_gene: TRBJ2-5; v_gene: TRBV20-1; len: 15; CDR3aa: CSAAPPDGLQETQYF; CDR3nt: TGCAGTGCTGCCCCACCGGACGGTCTTCAAGAGACCCAGTACTTC
d_gene: TRBD1; abundance: -; j_gene: TRBJ2-7; v_gene: TRBV4-3; len: 13; CDR3aa: CASSSTGDYEQYF; CDR3nt: TGCGCCAGCAGCTCCACAGGGGACTACGAGCAGTACTTC
d_gene: -; abundance: -; j_gene: TRBJ2-6; v_gene: TRBV7-8; len: 15; CDR3aa: CASSLGVSGANVLTF; CDR3nt: TGTGCCAGCAGCTTAGGGGTATCTGGGGCCAACGTCCTGACTTTC
d_gene: -; abundance: -; j_gene: TRBJ2-7; v_gene: TRBV6-5; len: 15; CDR3aa: CASSNSGGGGGEQYF; CDR3nt: TGTGCCAGCAGTAACTCCGGCGGAGGGGGCGGAGAGCAGTACTTC
d_gene: -; abundance: -; j_gene: TRBJ1-5; v_gene: TRBV30; len: 17; CDR3aa: CAWSVGPGQLGLQPQHF; CDR3nt: TGTGCCTGGAGTGTAGGGCCAGGGCAATTAGGGCTCCAGCCCCAGCATTTT
d_gene: TRBD2; abundance: -; j_gene: TRBJ2-1; v_gene: TRBV7-9; len: 17; CDR3aa: CASSLVGTSGSYNEQFF; CDR3nt: TGTGCCAGCAGCTTAGTCGGGACTAGCGGGAGCTACAATGAGCAGTTCTTC
d_gene: TRBD1; abundance: -; j_gene: TRBJ1-1; v_gene: TRBV19; len: 13; CDR3aa: CASFDRAFTEAFF; CDR3nt: TGTGCCAGTTTCGACAGGGCTTTCACTGAAGCTTTCTTT
d_gene: -; abundance: many; j_gene: TRBJ2-3; v_gene: TRBV18; len: 13; CDR3aa: CASSPPGTDTQYF; CDR3nt: TGTGCCAGCTCACCACCAGGGACAGATACGCAGTATTTT
d_gene: -; abundance: -; j_gene: TRBJ2-7; v_gene: TRBV5-1; len: 15; CDR3aa: CASSLEEGHFYEQYF; CDR3nt: TGCGCCAGCAGCTTAGAAGAGGGACACTTCTACGAGCAGTACTTC
d_gene: TRBD1; abundance: few; j_gene: TRBJ1-5; v_gene: TRBV12-3/TRBV12-4; len: 14; CDR3aa: CASSARQGDQPQHF; CDR3nt: TGTGCCAGCAGTGCAAGACAGGGAGATCAGCCCCAGCATTTT
d_gene: TRBD2; abundance: -; j_gene: TRBJ2-1; v_gene: TRBV6-2/TRBV6-3; len: 15; CDR3aa: CASSSGTSGSDEQFF; CDR3nt: TGTGCCAGCAGTTCCGGGACTAGCGGGAGCGATGAGCAGTTCTTC
d_gene: TRBD2; abundance: -; j_gene: TRBJ2-7; v_gene: TRBV10-3; len: 13; CDR3aa: CAIRGEGSYEQYF; CDR3nt: TGTGCCATCAGGGGGGAGGGATCCTACGAGCAGTACTTC
d_gene: TRBD1; abundance: few; j_gene: TRBJ1-1; v_gene: TRBV19; len: 14; CDR3aa: CASSIAPRGRGAFF; CDR3nt: TGTGCCAGTAGTATAGCCCCCAGGGGGCGAGGAGCTTTCTTT
d_gene: -; abundance: -; j_gene: TRBJ1-4; v_gene: TRBV12-3/TRBV12-4; len: 14; CDR3aa: CASSRHSTNEKLFF; CDR3nt: TGTGCCAGCAGTAGACATAGCACTAATGAAAAACTGTTTTTT
d_gene: -; abundance: few; j_gene: TRBJ1-2; v_gene: TRBV27; len: 13; CDR3aa: CASSLRGGNGYTF; CDR3nt: TGTGCCAGCAGTCTCCGAGGCGGCAATGGCTACACCTTC
d_gene: TRBD2; abundance: -; j_gene: TRBJ2-7; v_gene: TRBV3-1; len: 16; CDR3aa: CASSQDGTMSSYEQYF; CDR3nt: TGTGCCAGCAGCCAAGATGGGACTATGAGCTCCTACGAGCAGTACTTC
d_gene: TRBD1; abundance: -; j_gene: TRBJ2-3; v_gene: TRBV7-2; len: 15; CDR3aa: CASSFGDSLTDTQYF; CDR3nt: TGTGCCAGCAGCTTCGGGGACAGCCTCACAGATACGCAGTATTTT
d_gene: -; abundance: -; j_gene: TRBJ2-7; v_gene: TRBV29-1; len: 15; CDR3aa: CSVEGGPGAGYEQYF; CDR3nt: TGCAGCGTTGAAGGGGGGCCAGGGGCTGGCTACGAGCAGTACTTC
d_gene: -; abundance: -; j_gene: TRBJ1-6; v_gene: TRBV12-3/TRBV12-4; len: 13; CDR3aa: CASSGVAGSPLHF; CDR3nt: TGTGCCAGCAGTGGGGTGGCTGGTTCACCCCTCCACTTT
d_gene: TRBD2; abundance: -; j_gene: TRBJ2-7; v_gene: TRBV5-4; len: 16; CDR3aa: CASSSGLLAGNREQYF; CDR3nt: TGTGCCAGCAGCTCAGGGTTACTAGCGGGTAACCGCGAGCAGTACTTC
d_gene: -; abundance: -; j_gene: TRBJ2-2; v_gene: TRBV5-1; len: 12; CDR3aa: CASGKYTGELFF; CDR3nt: TGCGCCAGCGGAAAGTACACCGGGGAGCTGTTTTTT
d_gene: -; abundance: few; j_gene: TRBJ2-1; v_gene: TRBV11-2; len: 13; CDR3aa: CASSLGRRNEQFF; CDR3nt: TGTGCCAGCAGCTTAGGGAGAAGGAATGAGCAGTTCTTC
d_gene: -; abundance: -; j_gene: TRBJ2-7; v_gene: TRBV6-2/TRBV6-3; len: 15; CDR3aa: CASSRRDPRTGEQYF; CDR3nt: TGTGCCAGCAGCCGCCGGGACCCCCGAACGGGCGAGCAGTACTTC
d_gene: TRBD2; abundance: -; j_gene: TRBJ2-7; v_gene: TRBV5-1; len: 14; CDR3aa: CASSSVGGNYEQYF; CDR3nt: TGCGCCAGCAGCTCGGTCGGGGGGAACTACGAGCAGTACTTC
d_gene: TRBD1; abundance: -; j_gene: TRBJ1-5; v_gene: TRBV12-3/TRBV12-4; len: 13; CDR3aa: CASRADRVGPQHF; CDR3nt: TGTGCCAGCAGAGCGGACAGGGTAGGACCCCAGCATTTT
d_gene: -; abundance: few; j_gene: TRBJ2-5; v_gene: TRBV7-8; len: 15; CDR3aa: CASSLQSGEGETQYF; CDR3nt: TGTGCCAGCAGCTTACAGTCAGGGGAGGGTGAGACCCAGTACTTC
d_gene: TRBD2; abundance: few; j_gene: TRBJ2-3; v_gene: TRBV2; len: 12; CDR3aa: CASRRESNTQYF; CDR3nt: TGTGCCAGTCGGCGGGAGTCGAATACGCAGTATTTT
d_gene: -; abundance: -; j_gene: TRBJ1-1; v_gene: TRBV5-1; len: 14; CDR3aa: CASSREEGSTEAFF; CDR3nt: TGCGCCAGCAGCCGGGAGGAGGGGAGCACTGAAGCTTTCTTT
d_gene: TRBD2; abundance: many; j_gene: TRBJ2-7; v_gene: TRBV4-1; len: 16; CDR3aa: CASSQGTSGGTYEQYF; CDR3nt: TGCGCCAGCAGCCAAGGCACTAGCGGGGGCACCTACGAGCAGTACTTC
d_gene: TRBD1; abundance: many; j_gene: TRBJ2-7; v_gene: TRBV28; len: 16; CDR3aa: CASSPQGLQGAGEQYF; CDR3nt: TGTGCCAGCAGTCCCCAAGGGCTTCAGGGGGCAGGCGAGCAGTACTTC
d_gene: -; abundance: -; j_gene: TRBJ2-5; v_gene: TRBV7-8; len: 15; CDR3aa: CASSLVTGAVETQYF; CDR3nt: TGTGCCAGCAGCTTAGTCACGGGAGCGGTCGAGACCCAGTACTTC
d_gene: TRBD1; abundance: -; j_gene: TRBJ1-2; v_gene: TRBV6-5; len: 12; CDR3aa: CASGRQGSGYTF; CDR3nt: TGTGCCAGCGGACGACAGGGGTCTGGCTACACCTTC